One and the same sample provided the 3 T cell receptor beta chains below, sequenced in a study of T cells in Graves' hyperthyroidism and ophthalmopathy. Regions amplified from RNA transcripts were the TCR beta CDR3 regions. HTBI primers were employed in a first-round RT-PCR of the TCR CDR3. TCRdb used MiXCR to reprocess the multiplex PCR reads, holding one entry per CDR3 protein. The sample has 540,000 or so distinct CDR3 sequences; around 46% are singletons. Sequenced input: peripheral blood or thyroid tissue (not recorded which). These receptors all stem from an adult woman with Graves' disease, either hyperthyroidism or ophthalmopathy (not recorded which).

In this sample, this clonotype turned up a few times. The V gene is TRBV10-2, the J gene TRBJ1-2; D possibly corresponds to TRBD1 (5 bases). Deletions cut 3 bases from V and 4 bases from J, with 12 bases between. The V gene's germline CDR1 is WSHSY and CDR2 SAAADI. CDR3 length: 14 amino acids. CDR3 loop: CASSEAGIFYGYTF. CDR3 nucleotide sequence: TGCGCCAGCAGTGAAGCAGGGATTTTCTATGGCTACACCTTC.

This chain links TRBV2 with TRBJ2-6; possible D gene TRBD2, 6 bases. Germline V lookup: CDR1 SNHLY, CDR2 FYNNEI. Between the trimmed V and J ends, which lost 7 bases and 5 bases, there was a span of 12 bases. The CDR3 loop spans 14 amino acids. CDR3 nucleotide sequence: TGTGCCAGCATAAGTGGCGGGAGGGCCAACGTCCTGACTTTC. This translates into CASISGGRANVLTF.

This clonotype was seen only a few times. The chain joins TRBV30 to TRBJ2-5; weak D call: TRBD1 (6 bases). The CDR3 is made up of 15 amino acids. Germline CDR1 reads GTSNPN; CDR2 reads SVGIG (reference sequence). The ends were cut back, 4 bases at V and 4 bases at J, with 19 bases in the middle. The CDR3 nucleotides are TGTGCCTGGACCCCCGGACAGACATTTCGAGAGACCCAGTACTTC. Protein sequence: CAWTPGQTFRETQYF.